The next 26 T cell receptor beta chains were all read from a single sample in a study of blood T cell repertoires in COVID-19. Profiling relied on immunoSEQ multiplex PCR, and the TCRdb table lists in-frame clones only, not all of them. The data contain roughly 250,000 clones, nearly 90% of them seen just once; the ten biggest clones take up 2.1%. What was sequenced was peripheral blood. The receptors stem from a woman aged 40 to 49 who had recovered from COVID-19.

This clone was detected only once. The chain employs TRBV6-5 and TRBJ2-3, with D maybe TRBD1 (5 bases). This CDR3 is 12 amino acids long. Trimming left V 6 bases short and J 3 bases short, with 7 bases between. Germline CDR1 reads MNHEY; CDR2 reads SVGAGI. CDR3 DNA sequence: TGTGCCAGCAGGGGGCTGACAGATACGCAGTATTTT. It specifies CASRGLTDTQYF.

The chain carries TRBV6-2 or TRBV6-3 and TRBJ2-1; D is unresolved. Trimming took off 1 base at V and 5 bases at J, with 9 bases between the two ends. CDR1 MNHEY and CDR2 SVGEGT come from the germline V gene. This CDR3 is built from 14 residues. This CDR3 is CASSYLSRDNEQFF. The CDR3 nucleotides are TGTGCCAGCAGTTACTTGTCCCGGGACAATGAGCAGTTCTTC.

The CDR3: CASTSGLATYEQYF. In DNA form, the CDR3 reads TGTGCCAGCACCTCCGGACTAGCGACCTACGAGCAGTACTTC. V and J are TRBV7-2 and TRBJ2-7, with 9 bases that match TRBD2. The V gene's germline CDR1 is SGHTA and CDR2 FQGNSA. The CDR3 is made up of 14 amino acids. The V segment lost 7 bases and the J segment 2 bases; nucleotides outside the gene matches: 6.

V and J are TRBV30 and TRBJ2-7, with 10 positions matching TRBD1. After removal of 3 bases from V and 4 bases from J, the junction contained 12 bases not matched to a gene. CDR1 and CDR2 from the germline V gene are GTSNPN and SVGIG (reference sequence). This CDR3 spans 16 amino acids. CDR3 DNA sequence: TGTGCCTGGAGAAAGAAGGGGGGACAGGGGAGGTACGAGCAGTACTTC. Its translation is CAWRKKGGQGRYEQYF.

The genes are TRBV20-1 and TRBJ2-1, with 7 nucleotides matching TRBD2. CDR3 length equals 14 residues. Germline V gene lookup returns CDR1 DFQATT and CDR2 SNEGSKA (reference sequence). V was pared by 3 bases and J by 8 bases, with 10 bases of the junction left unmatched. CDR3 region: CSASPGGSIDEQFF. The CDR3, as DNA: TGCAGTGCTAGTCCGGGCGGGAGTATCGATGAGCAGTTCTTC.

The chain is built from TRBV6-6 and TRBJ2-1; 9 bases fit TRBD2. Germline assignment: CDR1 MNHNY and CDR2 SVGAGI (reference sequence). The CDR3 is 15 amino acids. The ends lost 6 bases at V and 4 bases at J; junction bases unmatched: 7. The chain's CDR3 is CASSPSGGSYNEQFF. The DNA of the CDR3 is TGTGCCAGCAGCCCCAGCGGGGGGTCGTACAATGAGCAGTTCTTC.

On this clone itself: Other nucleotide sequences from this sample produce the same CDR3. The V and J genes are TRBV18 and TRBJ1-6, with D possibly TRBD1 on 6 matching bases. This CDR3 has 14 amino acids. The V end lost 3 bases, the J end lost 10 bases, and 13 bases lay between the germline ends. CDR1 is KGHSH and CDR2 is LQKENI in the germline V gene. The CDR3 DNA sequence: TGTGCCAGCTCACCCGCCAGGGGCAACTCACCCCTCCACTTT. It translates to CASSPARGNSPLHF.

This chain links TRBV15 with TRBJ2-7, with TRBD1 matching over 7 bases. The ends lost 0 bases at V and 0 bases at J; junction bases unmatched: 14. CDR1 and CDR2 from the germline V gene are LNHNV and YYDKDF (reference sequence). CDR3 length: 19 residues. The CDR3 DNA reads TGTGCCACCAGCAGAGATACCGTCCTGAGGGGGCCGAGCTCCTACGAGCAGTACTTC. Translation gives CATSRDTVLRGPSSYEQYF.

The rearrangement links TRBV5-4 to TRBJ1-1, with 7 bases matching TRBD1. The CDR3 length is 17 residues. CDR1 SGHNT and CDR2 YYREEE come from the germline V gene (reference sequence). Trimming took 0 bases from V and 3 from J; bases not matched to a gene: 11. The CDR3: CASSLGARQGGDTEAFF. DNA for the CDR3: TGTGCCAGCAGCTTGGGCGCCCGACAGGGCGGCGACACTGAAGCTTTCTTT.

The V call is TRBV19, the J call TRBJ1-1; TRBD1 is a possible D gene (6 bases). Germline CDR1 and CDR2: LNHDA and SQIVND (reference sequence). CDR3 length: 14 amino acids. The V end lost 7 bases, the J end lost 2 bases, and 14 bases lay between the germline ends. The CDR3 DNA reads as TGTGCCAGTATGAGTTCAGGGGCTAACACTGAAGCTTTCTTT. Translation gives CASMSSGANTEAFF.

The rearrangement uses TRBV6-4 and TRBJ2-1; TRBD1 agrees at 11 bases. CDR3 length equals 15 residues. V shed 6 bases, J shed 8 bases, and the junction held 9 bases outside the gene matches. CDR1 is MRHNA and CDR2 is SNTAGT in the germline V gene. The CDR3 loop reads CASRRTGGFGDEQFF. The CDR3 DNA is TGTGCCAGCAGGAGGACAGGGGGCTTCGGGGATGAGCAGTTCTTC.

This sequence joins TRBV7-2 and TRBJ2-7; 10 bases match TRBD2. The germline CDR1 and CDR2 sequences are SGHTA and FQGNSA. The CDR3 is 15 residues long. Unmatched junction bases numbered 5, after V lost 6 bases and J lost 0 bases. CDR3 bases: TGTGCCAGCAGGACCCTAGCGGGAGCCTCCTACGAGCAGTACTTC. Amino acid sequence: CASRTLAGASYEQYF.

The chain couples TRBV7-8 to TRBJ2-1; no reliable D call. Germline V gene lookup returns CDR1 SGHVS and CDR2 FQNEAQ. The CDR3 sequence is 18 residues long. Trimming removed 5 bases at V and 0 bases at J, with 20 bases between. The DNA for the CDR3 is TGTGCCAGCAGCACCCGTTTTAGCTACCCTAGCTCCTACAATGAGCAGTTCTTC. Encoded protein: CASSTRFSYPSSYNEQFF.

This chain links TRBV19 with TRBJ2-7; 10 nucleotides match TRBD2. The V and J ends lost 5 bases and 2 bases, in that order; junction bases with no gene match: 12. The CDR3 runs to 17 residues. Germline V gene lookup returns CDR1 LNHDA and CDR2 SQIVND (reference sequence). CDR3 sequence (DNA): TGTGCCAGTAGTCTAGGTAGGACTAGCGGACAACCCTACGAGCAGTACTTC. Its protein is CASSLGRTSGQPYEQYF.

The V call is TRBV30, the J call TRBJ1-5; 7 positions agree with TRBD1. After removal of 5 bases from V and 1 base from J, the junction contained 5 bases not matched to a gene. There are 14 residues in the CDR3. Germline V CDR1 and CDR2: GTSNPN, SVGIG (reference sequence). The CDR3 bases are TGTGCCTGGGCCTCGACAGGGAGCAATCAGCCCCAGCATTTT. This encodes CAWASTGSNQPQHF.

The chain has TRBV12-3 or TRBV12-4 and TRBJ1-2; D ambiguous. CDR3 size: 13 residues. V was cut by 6 bases and J by 5 bases, with 13 bases left in between. CDR3 loop: CASSPPQWYGYTF. DNA for the CDR3: TGTGCCAGCAGCCCCCCACAATGGTATGGCTACACCTTC.

The chain employs TRBV6-6 and TRBJ2-2, with 7 nucleotides matching TRBD2. With 2 bases clipped from V and 10 bases from J, the junction kept 13 bases outside the gene matches. The germline gives CDR1 MNHNY, CDR2 SVGAGI (reference sequence). CDR3 length: 16 amino acids. CDR3 region: CASSYPRTRGAAELFF. As DNA, the CDR3 is TGTGCCAGCAGTTACCCCAGGACTAGGGGAGCCGCGGAGCTGTTTTTT.

A few counts support this clone. V usage is TRBV5-6 and J usage is TRBJ1-1; a possible D gene is TRBD1 (6 bases). Trimming stripped 0 bases from V and 1 base from J, with 13 bases between. This CDR3 is built from 16 residues. In germline, CDR1 is SGHDT, CDR2 YYEEEE. For the CDR3, the DNA is TGTGCCAGCAGCTTGGGGTTCGGGGGGCGGAACACTGAAGCTTTCTTT. Its translation is CASSLGFGGRNTEAFF.

The chain joins TRBV28 to TRBJ1-1; 7 bases match TRBD1. Germline assignment: CDR1 MDHEN and CDR2 SYDVKM. V lost 5 bases and J lost 4; bases outside the gene matches: 4. The CDR3 contains 13 residues. The CDR3, as DNA: TGTGCCAGCAGTCTCGGGACAGTCACTGAAGCTTTCTTT. Translating gives CASSLGTVTEAFF.

The V and J genes are TRBV27 and TRBJ2-7; 7 positions match TRBD1. After removal of 6 bases from V and 2 bases from J, the junction contained 7 bases not matched to a gene. This CDR3 has 14 residues. Per germline, CDR1 MNHEY and CDR2 SMNVEV (reference sequence). The DNA of the CDR3 is TGTGCCAGCAGGTTACAGGGGACCACCTACGAGCAGTACTTC. Translated: CASRLQGTTYEQYF.

V gene TRBV25-1 combines with J gene TRBJ1-6; 8 nucleotides align to TRBD1. In germline, CDR1 is MGHDK, CDR2 SYGVNS. The CDR3 extends over 16 amino acids. After removal of 4 bases from V and 10 bases from J, the junction contained 12 bases not matched to a gene. DNA for the CDR3: TGTGCCAGCAGTGGTCTCCGGACAGGGAATAGGTCACCCCTCCACTTT. This codes for CASSGLRTGNRSPLHF.

CDR3 protein: CASSLDPGGPYEQYF. CDR3 bases: TGCGCCAGCAGCTTGGATCCGGGAGGCCCCTACGAGCAGTACTTC. V and J are TRBV5-1 and TRBJ2-7, with 7 bases identical to TRBD2. Trimming at V came to 0 bases and at J to 2 bases, leaving 5 bases not matched to a gene. CDR3 size: 15 residues. The germline gives CDR1 SGHRS, CDR2 YFSETQ.

The chain carries TRBV29-1 and TRBJ1-2; TRBD1 might be the D (6 bases). Germline V CDR1 and CDR2: SQVTM, ANQGSEA. There are 12 residues in the CDR3. Trimming stripped 3 bases from V and 8 bases from J, with 13 bases between. CDR3 amino acids: CSVERAGEGYTF. In DNA, the CDR3 is TGCAGCGTTGAGAGGGCAGGGGAAGGCTACACCTTC.

The genes are TRBV6-5 and TRBJ1-5; TRBD1 matches 9 bases. The CDR3 length is 15 residues. The V gene end was trimmed by 6 bases and the J gene end by 7 bases; junction bases not matched to a gene: 10. Germline-derived CDR1 and CDR2 are MNHEY and SVGAGI. This chain's CDR3 is CASRVDRGVRQPQHF. The CDR3 region has the DNA TGTGCCAGCAGGGTTGACAGGGGGGTTAGGCAGCCCCAGCATTTT.

The genes are TRBV30 and TRBJ2-5, with D unresolved. Trimming removed 7 bases from V and 0 bases from J, with 9 bases in between. The CDR3 runs to 12 residues. Germline V gene sequence: CDR1 GTSNPN, CDR2 SVGIG (reference sequence). The CDR3 is CAFSANQETQYF. The CDR3, as DNA: TGTGCCTTCTCAGCGAACCAAGAGACCCAGTACTTC. The full variable domain, rest sourced from reference TRBV30 and TRBJ2-5, is SQTIHQWPATLVQPVGSPLSLECTVEGTSNPNLYWYRQAAGRGLQLLFYSVGIGQISSEVPQNLSASRPQDRQFILSSKKLLLSDSGFYLCAFSANQETQYFGPGTRLLVL.

The V and J genes are TRBV5-5 and TRBJ1-2, with 7 bases lining up with TRBD1. V shed 4 bases and J 14 bases; nucleotides not matched to a gene: 14. The germline V gene has CDR1 SGHKS and CDR2 YYEKEE (reference sequence). This CDR3 contains 13 residues. As DNA, the CDR3 is TGTGCCAGCAGCGGTGGGACAGCCCCCCCGGGGACCTTC. Encoded protein: CASSGGTAPPGTF.